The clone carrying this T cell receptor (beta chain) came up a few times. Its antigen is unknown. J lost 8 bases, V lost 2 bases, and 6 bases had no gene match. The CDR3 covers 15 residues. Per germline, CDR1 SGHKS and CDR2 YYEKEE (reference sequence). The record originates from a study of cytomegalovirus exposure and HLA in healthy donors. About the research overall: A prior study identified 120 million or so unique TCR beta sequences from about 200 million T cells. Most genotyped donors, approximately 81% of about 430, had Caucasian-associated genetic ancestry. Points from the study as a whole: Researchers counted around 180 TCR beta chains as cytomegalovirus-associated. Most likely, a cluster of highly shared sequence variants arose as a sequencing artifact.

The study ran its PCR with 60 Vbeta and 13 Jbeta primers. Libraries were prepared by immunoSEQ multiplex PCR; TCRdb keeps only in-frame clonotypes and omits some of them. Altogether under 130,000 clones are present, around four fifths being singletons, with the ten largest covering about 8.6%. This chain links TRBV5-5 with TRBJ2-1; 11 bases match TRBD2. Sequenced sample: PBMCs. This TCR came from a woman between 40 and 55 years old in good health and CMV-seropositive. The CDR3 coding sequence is TGTGCCAGCAGCTTATTAGCGGGGGGGTTCTATGAGCAGTTCTTC. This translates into CASSLLAGGFYEQFF. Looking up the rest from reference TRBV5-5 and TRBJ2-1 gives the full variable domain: DAGVTQSPTHLIKTRGQQVTLRCSPISGHKSVSWYQQVLGQGPQFIFQYYEKEERGRGNFPDRFSARQFPNYSSELNVNALLLGDSALYLCASSLLAGGFYEQFFGPGTRLTVL.